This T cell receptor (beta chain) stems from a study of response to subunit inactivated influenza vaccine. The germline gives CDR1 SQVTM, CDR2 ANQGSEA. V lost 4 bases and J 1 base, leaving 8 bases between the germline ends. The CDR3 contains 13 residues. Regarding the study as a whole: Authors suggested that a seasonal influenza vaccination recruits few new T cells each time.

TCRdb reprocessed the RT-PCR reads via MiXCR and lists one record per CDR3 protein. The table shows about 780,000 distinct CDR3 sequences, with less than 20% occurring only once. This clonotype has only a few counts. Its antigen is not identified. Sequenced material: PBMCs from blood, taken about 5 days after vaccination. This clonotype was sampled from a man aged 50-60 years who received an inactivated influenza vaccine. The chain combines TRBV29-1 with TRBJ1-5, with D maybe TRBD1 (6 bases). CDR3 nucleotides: TGCAGCGTTGGAGGGGGAAGCAATCAGCCCCAGCATTTT. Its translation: CSVGGGSNQPQHF.